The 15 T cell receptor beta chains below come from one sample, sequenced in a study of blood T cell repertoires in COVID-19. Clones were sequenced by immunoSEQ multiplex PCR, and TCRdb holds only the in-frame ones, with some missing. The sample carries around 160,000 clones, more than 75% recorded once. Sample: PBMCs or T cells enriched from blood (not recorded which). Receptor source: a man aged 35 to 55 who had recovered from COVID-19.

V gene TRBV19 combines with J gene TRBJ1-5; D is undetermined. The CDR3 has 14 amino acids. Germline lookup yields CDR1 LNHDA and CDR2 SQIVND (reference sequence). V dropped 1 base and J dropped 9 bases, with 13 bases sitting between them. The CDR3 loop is CASSIGLSGRPQHF. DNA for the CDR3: TGTGCCAGTAGTATAGGCCTTTCGGGGAGGCCCCAGCATTTT.

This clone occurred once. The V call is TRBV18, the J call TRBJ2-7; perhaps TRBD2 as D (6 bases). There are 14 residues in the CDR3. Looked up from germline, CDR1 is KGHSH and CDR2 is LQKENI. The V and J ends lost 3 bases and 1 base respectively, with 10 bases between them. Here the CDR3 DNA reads TGTGCCAGCTCACCGGGGGACTTGTCCTACGAGCAGTACTTC. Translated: CASSPGDLSYEQYF.

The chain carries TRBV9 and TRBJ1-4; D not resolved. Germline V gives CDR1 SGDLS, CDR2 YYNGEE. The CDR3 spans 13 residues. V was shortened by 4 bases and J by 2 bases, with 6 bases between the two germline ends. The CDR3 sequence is CASSRVTNEKLFF. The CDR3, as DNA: TGTGCCAGCAGCCGGGTTACTAATGAAAAACTGTTTTTT.

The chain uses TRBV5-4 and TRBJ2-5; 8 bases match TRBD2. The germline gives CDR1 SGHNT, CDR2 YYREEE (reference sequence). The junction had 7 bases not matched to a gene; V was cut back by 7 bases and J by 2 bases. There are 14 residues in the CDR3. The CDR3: CASYSGGVQETQYF. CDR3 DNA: TGTGCCAGCTATTCGGGGGGGGTTCAAGAGACCCAGTACTTC.

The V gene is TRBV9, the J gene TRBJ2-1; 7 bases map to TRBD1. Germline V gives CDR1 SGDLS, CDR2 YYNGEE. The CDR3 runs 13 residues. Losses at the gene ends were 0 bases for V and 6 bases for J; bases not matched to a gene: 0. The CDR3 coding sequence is TGTGCCAGCAGCGTAGACAGGGGCAATGAGCAGTTCTTC. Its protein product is CASSVDRGNEQFF.

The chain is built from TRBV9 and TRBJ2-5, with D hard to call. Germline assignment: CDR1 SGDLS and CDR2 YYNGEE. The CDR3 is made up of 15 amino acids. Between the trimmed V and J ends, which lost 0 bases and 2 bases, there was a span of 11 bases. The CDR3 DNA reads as TGTGCCAGCAGCGTAGCTCCAGTCTCTCAAGAGACCCAGTACTTC. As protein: CASSVAPVSQETQYF.

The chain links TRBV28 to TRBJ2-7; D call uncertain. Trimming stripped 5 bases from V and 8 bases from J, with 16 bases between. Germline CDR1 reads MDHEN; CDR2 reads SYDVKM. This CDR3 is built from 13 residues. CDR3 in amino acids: CASSRPETRKQYF. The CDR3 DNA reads TGTGCCAGCAGTCGACCCGAAACCAGGAAGCAGTACTTC.

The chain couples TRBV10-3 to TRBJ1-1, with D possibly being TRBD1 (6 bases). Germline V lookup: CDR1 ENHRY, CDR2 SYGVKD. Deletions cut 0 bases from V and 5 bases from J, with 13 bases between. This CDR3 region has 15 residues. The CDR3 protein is CAISESRGTGTEAFF. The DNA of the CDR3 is TGTGCCATCAGTGAGTCAAGGGGGACGGGTACTGAAGCTTTCTTT.

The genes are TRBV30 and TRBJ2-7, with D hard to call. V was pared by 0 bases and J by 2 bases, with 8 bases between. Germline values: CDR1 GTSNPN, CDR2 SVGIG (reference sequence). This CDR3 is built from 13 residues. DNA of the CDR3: TGTGCCTGGAGTGTAGACCTAGCCTACGAGCAGTACTTC. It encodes CAWSVDLAYEQYF.

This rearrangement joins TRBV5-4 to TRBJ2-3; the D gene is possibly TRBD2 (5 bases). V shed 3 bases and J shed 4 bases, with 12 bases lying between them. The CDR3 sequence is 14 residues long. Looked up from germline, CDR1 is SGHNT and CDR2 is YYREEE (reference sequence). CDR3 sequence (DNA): TGTGCCAGCAGCTCCCCGGGGTCCTCAGATACGCAGTATTTT. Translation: CASSSPGSSDTQYF.

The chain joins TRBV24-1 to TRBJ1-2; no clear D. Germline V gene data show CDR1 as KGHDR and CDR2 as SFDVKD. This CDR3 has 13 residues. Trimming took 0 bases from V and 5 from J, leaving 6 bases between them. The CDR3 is CATSDLSGYGYTF. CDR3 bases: TGTGCCACCAGTGATTTGTCGGGGTATGGCTACACCTTC.

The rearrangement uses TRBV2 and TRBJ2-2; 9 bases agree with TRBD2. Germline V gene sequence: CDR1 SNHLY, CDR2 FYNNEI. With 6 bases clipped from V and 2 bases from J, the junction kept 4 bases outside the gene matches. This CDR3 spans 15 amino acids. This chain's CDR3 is CASRREGINTGELFF. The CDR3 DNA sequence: TGTGCCAGCAGGCGGGAGGGGATCAACACCGGGGAGCTGTTTTTT.

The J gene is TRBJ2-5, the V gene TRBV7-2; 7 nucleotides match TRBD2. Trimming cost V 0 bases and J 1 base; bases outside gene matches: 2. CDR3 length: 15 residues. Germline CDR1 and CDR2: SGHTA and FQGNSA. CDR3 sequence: CASSLAGGTQETQYF. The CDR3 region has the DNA TGTGCCAGCAGCTTAGCGGGGGGGACCCAAGAGACCCAGTACTTC.

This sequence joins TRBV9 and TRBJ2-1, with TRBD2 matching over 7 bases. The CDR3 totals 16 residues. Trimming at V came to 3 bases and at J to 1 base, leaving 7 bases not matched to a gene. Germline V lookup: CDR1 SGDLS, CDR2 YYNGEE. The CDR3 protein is CASSANRGESYNEQFF. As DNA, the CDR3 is TGTGCCAGCAGCGCCAACCGGGGGGAGTCCTACAATGAGCAGTTCTTC.

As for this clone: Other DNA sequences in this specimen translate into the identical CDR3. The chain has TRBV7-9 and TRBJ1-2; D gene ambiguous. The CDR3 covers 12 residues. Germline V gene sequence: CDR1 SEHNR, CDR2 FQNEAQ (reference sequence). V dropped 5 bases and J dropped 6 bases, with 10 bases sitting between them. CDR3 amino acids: CASSPRGDGYTF. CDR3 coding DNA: TGTGCCAGCAGCCCTCGGGGAGATGGCTACACCTTC. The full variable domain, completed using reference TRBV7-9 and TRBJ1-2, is DTGVSQNPRHKITKRGQNVTFRCDPISEHNRLYWYRQTLGQGPEFLTYFQNEAQLEKSRLLSDRFSAERPKGSFSTLEIQRTEQGDSAMYLCASSPRGDGYTFGSGTRLTVV.